The present T cell receptor (beta chain) was sequenced within a study of T-cell memory formation after mild COVID-19. Study-level points and caveats: Contracting CD4+ clones were located mainly in CM and EM, and CD8+ clones in EMRA. The pre-infection memory compartment contained some responding clones, suggesting cross-reactive memory joined.

The TCR alpha and TCR beta cDNA libraries, bearing sample barcodes and UMIs, were generated by 5'RACE using constant-segment primers. MiXCR, run by TCRdb on the 5' RACE reads, gives a single entry per CDR3 protein. The sample yields about 410,000 distinct CDR3 sequences, approximately 18% seen once. The CDR3 runs to 16 residues. This clonotype has more than one count but fewer than ten. Antigen unknown. Material: PBMCs or a T cell subset sorted from them (not recorded which). The chain employs TRBV21-1 and TRBJ1-3; the table's D gene call, TRBD1, was not cross checked with the DNA. TRBV21-1 is a pseudogene segment. This sequence was found in a man younger than 35 who had mild COVID-19 (a few samples of this study predate the infection). Cell type and time point are not known. The CDR3 nucleotides are TGTGCCAGCACCCATGGCCGTGAAGGGCGCGGAAACACCATATATTTT. Protein: CASTHGREGRGNTIYF.